This T cell receptor (beta chain) was sequenced for a study of Ad26.COV2.S vaccination and SARS-CoV-2 variants. Study findings and constraints: Participants given vaccine showed non-spike TCR breadth similar to that of placebo recipients.

A note on this clone: What it recognizes is unknown.

Regarding treatment: over 15 received Ad26.COV2.S at low or high dose, single or two shots; several received placebo; per-sample allocation not given. Following the first vaccine or placebo injection, samples were taken on day 63. Assay: immunoSEQ multiplex PCR; the TCRdb copy retains only in-frame clones and omits some. This sample carries about 450,000 clones, 85% to 90% of them seen once, and the ten largest clones take around 2.6%. The germline V and J ends were trimmed by 4 bases and 1 base, with 13 bases remaining between them. Germline V gene lookup returns CDR1 SGHRS and CDR2 YFSETQ. The CDR3 spans 15 residues.

V usage is TRBV5-1 and J usage is TRBJ2-3, with D hard to call. The sequence was obtained from a person between 18 and 59 years old who received the Ad26.COV2.S COVID-19 vaccine or a placebo. The material sequenced was peripheral blood, taken in a trial of Ad26.COV2.S vaccine versus placebo. CDR3 nucleotides: TGCGCCAGCAGCCCGCACACGGACCGCACAGATACGCAGTATTTT. This codes for CASSPHTDRTDTQYF.